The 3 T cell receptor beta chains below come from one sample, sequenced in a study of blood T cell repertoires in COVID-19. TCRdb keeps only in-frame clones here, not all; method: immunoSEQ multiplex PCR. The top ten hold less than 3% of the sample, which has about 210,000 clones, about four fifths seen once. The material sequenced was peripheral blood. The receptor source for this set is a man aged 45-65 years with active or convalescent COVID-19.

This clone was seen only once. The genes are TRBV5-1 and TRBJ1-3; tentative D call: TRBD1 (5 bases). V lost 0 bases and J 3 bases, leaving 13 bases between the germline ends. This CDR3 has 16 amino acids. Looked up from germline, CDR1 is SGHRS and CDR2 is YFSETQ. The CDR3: CASSLEKGARGNTIYF. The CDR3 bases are TGCGCCAGCAGCTTGGAAAAAGGGGCGCGTGGAAACACCATATATTTT.

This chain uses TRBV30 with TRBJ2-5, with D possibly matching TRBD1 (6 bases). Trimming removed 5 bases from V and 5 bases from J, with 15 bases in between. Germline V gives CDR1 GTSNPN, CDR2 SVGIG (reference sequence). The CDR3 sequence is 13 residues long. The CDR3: CAWATGTGETQYF. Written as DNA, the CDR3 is TGTGCCTGGGCTACAGGGACCGGGGAGACCCAGTACTTC.

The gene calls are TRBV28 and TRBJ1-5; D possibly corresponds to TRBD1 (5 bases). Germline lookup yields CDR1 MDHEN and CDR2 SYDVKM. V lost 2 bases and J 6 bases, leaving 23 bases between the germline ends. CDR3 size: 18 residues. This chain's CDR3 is CASSLPALGTTKGQPQHF. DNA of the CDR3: TGTGCCAGCAGTTTACCTGCCTTAGGGACTACCAAGGGTCAGCCCCAGCATTTT.